Described below is a single T cell receptor (beta chain) sequence and its context. The sample is drawn from a study of blood T cell repertoires in COVID-19. About the research overall: The United States, Italy and Spain supplied acute and convalescent COVID-19 samples.

TCRdb's table, derived via immunoSEQ multiplex PCR, lists solely in-frame clones and lacks some. The table records roughly 500,000 clones, roughly 90% of them present only once. From germline, CDR1 is KGHSH and CDR2 LQKENI. This CDR3 has 15 amino acids. V was clipped by 3 bases and J by 3 bases, with 12 bases between them. Clinical histories supplied by participants themselves formed the basis of cohort assignment. This receptor was obtained from a woman aged 40-49 years who had recovered from COVID-19. Material for sequencing was PBMCs or T cells enriched from blood (not recorded which). This chain links TRBV18 with TRBJ1-5, with D hard to call. The CDR3 region has the DNA TGTGCCAGCTCACCGACATCCCAGGACAATCAGCCCCAGCATTTT. This translates into CASSPTSQDNQPQHF.